The clone carrying this T cell receptor beta chain came up once. Profiled with immunoSEQ multiplex PCR; TCRdb holds only in-frame clones, not every one. The table shows around 74,000 clones, with just over 85% occurring only once. Trimming pared 5 bases from V and 4 bases from J, leaving 15 bases between. This CDR3 region has 14 residues. CDR1 is MDHEN, CDR2 SYDVKM, per germline. These data originate in a study of technical replicates of blood from several donors. The chain combines TRBV28 with TRBJ2-7; D uncertain. The clonotype originates from a human donor in good health. Some clones in this sample may be carry-over from other donors' samples. The sample was PBMCs. The CDR3 sequence: CASSQTGSQYEQYF. The CDR3 coding sequence is TGTGCCAGCAGTCAAACCGGTAGTCAATACGAGCAGTACTTC.